These 10 T cell receptor beta chains were all obtained from the same sample, sequenced in a study of cytomegalovirus exposure and HLA in healthy donors (dated by TCRdb to about 2017). Preparation of the library involved the immunoSEQ multiplex PCR assay. Held by TCRdb, this immuneACCESS table contains in-frame sequences only and omits some clones. Under half of the omission traces to an unresolved V gene where checked; the cause of the rest is unknown. The sample table shows about 130,000 clones, and approximately 89% are seen once. Approximately 3.5% of the sample belongs to the ten largest clones. The sample taken for sequencing was PBMCs. Receptor source: a man aged 25-40 years in good health and CMV-seronegative.

V usage is TRBV7-6 and J usage is TRBJ1-1; D remains ambiguous. In germline, CDR1 is SGHVS, CDR2 FNYEAQ. Deletions cut 1 base from V and 4 bases from J, with 7 bases between. CDR3 length: 13 amino acids. The CDR3 loop is CASSLGLSTEAFF. The CDR3 bases are TGTGCCAGCAGCTTAGGCCTGAGCACTGAAGCTTTCTTT.

The rearrangement joins TRBV7-2 to TRBJ2-7; 9 positions agree with TRBD1. The CDR3 is 15 residues long. Germline V gene lookup returns CDR1 SGHTA and CDR2 FQGNSA. Germline trimming cut 2 bases from V and 4 bases from J; bases unmatched to any gene: 6. For the CDR3, the DNA is TGTGCCAGCAGCTTATCTGGACAGGGGTCATACGAGCAGTACTTC. Its translation: CASSLSGQGSYEQYF.

The gene calls are TRBV5-1 and TRBJ1-2; D possibly corresponds to TRBD1 (5 bases). The CDR3 has 14 residues. Germline V gene data show CDR1 as SGHRS and CDR2 as YFSETQ. Trimming pared 1 base from V and 7 bases from J, leaving 14 bases between. CDR3 in DNA: TGCGCCAGCAGCTTGCTCTTCCAGGGCTCTGGCTACACCTTC. It codes for CASSLLFQGSGYTF.

This chain links TRBV28 with TRBJ2-2; 7 nucleotides align to TRBD1. CDR3 size: 16 residues. Germline V CDR1 and CDR2: MDHEN, SYDVKM. The trim removed 4 bases at V and 5 bases at J, leaving 10 bases unmatched. The CDR3 sequence is CASSSPGDSRTGELFF. DNA of the CDR3: TGTGCCAGCAGTTCGCCAGGGGACAGTCGTACCGGGGAGCTGTTTTTT.

The gene calls are TRBV27 and TRBJ2-5; D is perhaps TRBD1 (5 bases). The J call could be wrong; TRBJ2-7 is a better fit for the DNA end. Per the germline V gene, CDR1 is MNHEY and CDR2 is SMNVEV (reference sequence). The CDR3 covers 15 residues. The CDR3 reads CASSLLQGTSYEQYF. Written as DNA, the CDR3 is TGTGCCAGCAGTTTACTCCAGGGCACCTCCTACGAGCAGTACTTC.

The genes are TRBV6-5 and TRBJ1-1, with 7 bases lining up with TRBD1. From germline, CDR1 is MNHEY and CDR2 SVGAGI. V gave up 6 bases and J gave up 5 bases; unmatched junction bases: 6. The CDR3 is made up of 13 amino acids. The CDR3 bases are TGTGCCAGCAGGAGGGGGCCGCGGACTGAAGCTTTCTTT. It yields the protein CASRRGPRTEAFF.

The gene calls are TRBV4-1 and TRBJ2-1, with TRBD2 matching 15 bases. Germline loops: CDR1 MGHRA, CDR2 YSYEKL. This CDR3 has 17 residues. The V gene end was trimmed by 4 bases and the J gene end by 7 bases; junction bases not matched to a gene: 8. The chain's CDR3 is CASSPWTSGGAGNEQFF. The DNA of the CDR3 is TGCGCCAGCAGCCCCTGGACTAGCGGGGGGGCCGGAAATGAGCAGTTCTTC.

The genes are TRBV27 and TRBJ2-1, with 9 bases fitting TRBD2. The CDR3 is 14 residues long. Germline CDR1 is MNHEY and CDR2 is SMNVEV (reference sequence). V gave up 7 bases and J gave up 7 bases; unmatched junction bases: 8. The CDR3 here is CASNQWAGGNEQFF. Here the CDR3 DNA reads TGTGCCAGCAATCAGTGGGCGGGGGGGAATGAGCAGTTCTTC.

This rearrangement joins TRBV6-6 to TRBJ2-5, with D maybe TRBD2 (5 bases). In germline, CDR1 is MNHNY, CDR2 SVGAGI (reference sequence). The germline V and J ends were trimmed by 0 bases and 10 bases, with 12 bases remaining between them. The CDR3 runs 13 residues. CDR3 DNA sequence: TGTGCCAGCAGTTACTCGACTATCGCCCACCAGTACTTC. It specifies CASSYSTIAHQYF.

This chain joins TRBV19 and TRBJ1-2; TRBD1 matches 7 bases. The V segment lost 9 bases and the J segment 2 bases; nucleotides outside the gene matches: 9. CDR1 is LNHDA, CDR2 SQIVND, per germline (reference sequence). CDR3 length equals 14 residues. The CDR3 nucleotides read TGTGCCAGCACGCCCGACAGGGCGAACTATGGCTACACCTTC. Translation gives CASTPDRANYGYTF. Looking up the rest from reference TRBV19 and TRBJ1-2 gives the full variable domain: DGGITQSPKYLFRKEGQNVTLSCEQNLNHDAMYWYRQDPGQGLRLIYYSQIVNDFQKGDIAEGYSVSREKKESFPLTVTSAQKNPTAFYLCASTPDRANYGYTFGSGTRLTVV.